The 32 T cell receptor beta chains presented below share a single source sample, sequenced in a study of human T cells and chemical hapten exposure. Stated time point: pre-sensitization, week 0. Treatment reported: therapeutic diphenylcyclopropenone sensitization with weekly scalp DPC. TCRdb ran MiXCR on the RACE reads and lists one entry per CDR3 protein. Among about 380,000 distinct CDR3 sequences listed, 4.5% to 5.5% were seen once. The sequenced sample was whole blood, obtained in connection with sensitization to the hapten diphenylcyclopropenone (DPC). Every receptor here comes from a woman in her 50s with alopecia areata. Some clones in this sample may be carry-over from other donors' samples.

This clonotype occurred many times. This chain joins TRBV4-1 and TRBJ2-7; D is uncertain. This CDR3 is 13 amino acids long. In germline, CDR1 is MGHRA, CDR2 YSYEKL. Deletions cut 1 base from V and 3 bases from J, with 7 bases between. For the CDR3, the DNA is TGCGCCAGCAGCCAAGTGATCGACTACGAGCAGTACTTC. It is translated as CASSQVIDYEQYF.

Ten or more counts support this clonotype. The chain links TRBV15 to TRBJ1-4, with TRBD1 as a possible D gene (5 bases). V was shortened by 3 bases and J by 0 bases, with 11 bases between the two germline ends. This CDR3 has 16 residues. Germline V gene sequence: CDR1 LNHNV, CDR2 YYDKDF (reference sequence). CDR3 region: CATSSGRGATNEKLFF. CDR3 in DNA: TGTGCCACCAGCAGTGGAAGGGGTGCAACTAATGAAAAACTGTTTTTT.

This clonotype was counted only a few times. The chain has TRBV6-6 and TRBJ2-1; D gene unclear. This CDR3 has 12 residues. CDR1 is MNHNY, CDR2 SVGAGI, per germline (reference sequence). V dropped 2 bases and J dropped 8 bases, with 7 bases sitting between them. The CDR3 protein is CASSYQNDEQFF. For the CDR3, the DNA is TGTGCCAGCAGTTACCAGAACGATGAGCAGTTCTTC.

There are many counts of this clonotype. The V gene is TRBV24-1, the J gene TRBJ2-2, with 8 nucleotides matching TRBD1. The CDR3 loop spans 13 amino acids. With V trimmed by 7 bases and J by 4 bases, 1 base remained unmatched. CDR1 KGHDR and CDR2 SFDVKD come from the germline V gene. The CDR3 DNA reads as TGTGCCACCAGGACAGGGGTCACCGGGGAGCTGTTTTTT. Its translation: CATRTGVTGELFF.

This clonotype was observed many times. The V gene is TRBV21-1, the J gene TRBJ2-4. TRBV21-1 is flagged as a pseudogene. CDR3 size: 16 residues. CDR3 DNA: TGTGCCAGCAGCAAAGGAGCTGATCTAGCCAAAAACATTCAGTACTTC. Amino acids: CASSKGADLAKNIQYF.

This chain uses TRBV28 with TRBJ1-2; D remains ambiguous. The V and J ends lost 2 bases and 6 bases respectively, with 16 bases between them. Germline V gene data show CDR1 as MDHEN and CDR2 as SYDVKM. The CDR3 sequence is 15 residues long. The DNA of the CDR3 is TGTGCCAGCAGTTTAGTTCACGGAAAAGGCGATGGCTACACCTTC. Amino acids: CASSLVHGKGDGYTF.

This clonotype was seen many times. A read error may be the cause here, since a much bigger clone is one base away. J is TRBJ1-5 and V is TRBV12-3 or TRBV12-4; perhaps TRBD1 as D (5 bases). The CDR3 has 13 amino acids. V dropped 6 bases and J dropped 1 base, with 7 bases sitting between them. CDR3 sequence reads: CASRQGSNQPQHF. CDR3 nucleotide sequence: TGTGCCAGCAGGCAGGGAAGCAATCAGCCCCAGCATTTT.

This clonotype was seen more than once but under ten times. The CDR3 nucleotides are TGCGCCAGCAGCCAAGTAGCCCGGGGCAATGAGCAGTTCTTC. Protein sequence: CASSQVARGNEQFF. The chain recombines TRBV4-1 with TRBJ2-1, with a weak D call TRBD2 (5 bases). V lost 1 base and J 6 bases, leaving 10 bases between the germline ends. The CDR3 runs 14 residues. Germline assignment: CDR1 MGHRA and CDR2 YSYEKL.

The V and J genes are TRBV14 and TRBJ1-1, with D unclear. Germline CDR1 and CDR2: SGHDN and FVKESK. This CDR3 has 14 residues. V lost 4 bases, J lost 3 bases, and 12 bases lay in between. The CDR3 here is CASSPPGSDTEAFF. Written as DNA, the CDR3 is TGTGCCAGCAGCCCCCCCGGGAGCGACACTGAAGCTTTCTTT.

This sequence joins TRBV20-1 and TRBJ1-3; a weak D match, TRBD1 (6 bases). This CDR3 contains 14 residues. CDR1 and CDR2 (germline): DFQATT, SNEGSKA (reference sequence). With 5 bases removed from V and 4 bases from J, the gap between germline ends came to 15 bases. The CDR3 coding sequence is TGCAGTGCTCCTTTGGGGGCGAACGGAAACACCATATATTTT. Protein product: CSAPLGANGNTIYF.

V usage is TRBV24-1 and J usage is TRBJ2-2, with a weak D call TRBD1 (6 bases). Trimming took off 2 bases at V and 8 bases at J, with 17 bases between the two ends. The CDR3 is 16 amino acids. Germline loops: CDR1 KGHDR, CDR2 SFDVKD. The CDR3: CATSDWDTLGIGELFF. The CDR3 nucleotides read TGTGCCACCAGTGATTGGGACACCCTAGGGATTGGGGAGCTGTTTTTT.

In its sample, this clonotype was seen many times. The CDR3 region has the DNA TGCAGTGCTAGTCGCGATACGCAGTATTTT. Its translation is CSASRDTQYF. The V and J genes are TRBV20-1 and TRBJ2-3; D is unresolved. Germline values: CDR1 DFQATT, CDR2 SNEGSKA (reference sequence). Trimming removed 3 bases from V and 6 bases from J, with 4 bases in between. This CDR3 comprises 10 residues.

This clonotype was observed many times. This chain joins TRBV5-1 and TRBJ2-7, with D perhaps matching TRBD1 (6 bases). Trimming stripped 4 bases from V and 5 bases from J, with 16 bases between. The CDR3 loop spans 14 amino acids. CDR1 SGHRS and CDR2 YFSETQ come from the germline V gene. The CDR3: CASSPGASAHEQYF. The CDR3 nucleotides read TGCGCCAGCAGCCCAGGGGCCAGCGCCCACGAGCAGTACTTC.

The rearrangement uses TRBV18 and TRBJ2-7; D ambiguous. Germline CDR1 KGHSH, CDR2 LQKENI. The V end lost 10 bases, the J end lost 0 bases, and 10 bases lay between the germline ends. CDR3 length: 12 amino acids. CDR3: CATGRSSYEQYF. The CDR3, as DNA: TGTGCCACCGGACGTAGCTCCTACGAGCAGTACTTC.

The V and J genes are TRBV12-3 or TRBV12-4 and TRBJ1-5; no definite D call. The CDR3 has 13 amino acids. Trimming removed 7 bases at V and 2 bases at J, with 9 bases between. CDR3 region: CASTRVRNQPQHF. CDR3 DNA: TGTGCCAGCACTAGGGTTCGCAATCAGCCCCAGCATTTT.

The chain has TRBV7-8 and TRBJ2-2, with 11 positions matching TRBD2. The CDR3 loop spans 18 amino acids. After removal of 2 bases from V and 2 bases from J, the junction contained 7 bases not matched to a gene. Germline assignment: CDR1 SGHVS and CDR2 FQNEAQ. CDR3: CASSLRLAGGGNTGELFF. DNA of the CDR3: TGTGCCAGCAGCTTAAGGCTAGCGGGGGGCGGTAACACCGGGGAGCTGTTTTTT.

This clonotype has only a few counts. The V gene is TRBV7-2, the J gene TRBJ2-7, with 10 bases matching TRBD1. V was clipped by 5 bases and J by 4 bases; unmatched bases: 5. This CDR3 is built from 14 residues. Germline-derived CDR1 and CDR2 are SGHTA and FQGNSA. The CDR3 loop is CASSRQGAGYEQYF. In nucleotides, the CDR3 is TGTGCCAGCAGCCGACAGGGGGCCGGGTACGAGCAGTACTTC.

V gene TRBV6-6 combines with J gene TRBJ2-1; 8 bases agree with TRBD1. The V and J ends lost 0 bases and 14 bases, in that order; junction bases with no gene match: 6. The germline V gene has CDR1 MNHNY and CDR2 SVGAGI (reference sequence). This CDR3 contains 13 residues. The CDR3 DNA follows: TGTGCCAGCAGTTACTCCCAGGGGGCCTCAGAGTTCTTC. Translated: CASSYSQGASEFF.

Many counts were recorded for this clonotype. The gene calls are TRBV3-1 and TRBJ1-5; 11 positions match TRBD1. V lost 1 base, J lost 3 bases, and 2 bases stayed unmatched. CDR1 and CDR2 (germline): LGHDT, YNNKEL (reference sequence). The CDR3 length is 16 residues. CDR3 sequence (DNA): TGTGCCAGCAGCCAAGGGACAGGGGGCGACAATCAGCCCCAGCATTTT. Its translation: CASSQGTGGDNQPQHF.

This clonotype showed up many times. This chain joins TRBV4-2 and TRBJ1-2; D is ambiguous. The CDR3 covers 12 residues. Germline CDR1 reads LGHNA; CDR2 reads YNFKEQ. Trimming took 3 bases from V and 8 from J, leaving 10 bases between them. CDR3 region: CASSQDQYGYTF. CDR3 DNA: TGTGCCAGCAGCCAGGATCAGTACGGCTACACCTTC.

In its sample, this clonotype was seen a few times. The chain has TRBV7-9 and TRBJ1-1, with D possibly matching TRBD1 (6 bases). This CDR3 spans 13 amino acids. Germline V CDR1 and CDR2: SEHNR, FQNEAQ (reference sequence). The V gene lost 7 bases and the J gene lost 3 bases, with 12 bases spanning the gap. CDR3 in DNA: TGTGCCAGCAACGCGTGGGGGCACACTGAAGCTTTCTTT. Encoded protein: CASNAWGHTEAFF. The full variable domain, with the rest looked up from reference TRBV7-9 and TRBJ1-1, is DTGVSQNPRHKITKRGQNVTFRCDPISEHNRLYWYRQTLGQGPEFLTYFQNEAQLEKSRLLSDRFSAERPKGSFSTLEIQRTEQGDSAMYLCASNAWGHTEAFFGQGTRLTVV.

This clonotype has at least ten counts. The chain uses TRBV28 and TRBJ2-1; 15 bases align to TRBD2. The CDR3 is 21 amino acids. Germline V gene sequence: CDR1 MDHEN, CDR2 SYDVKM. The J segment lost 4 bases and the V segment lost 7 bases, leaving 20 bases of the junction unmatched. The CDR3 sequence is CASTSGGAGGTSGRIYNEQFF. In nucleotides, the CDR3 is TGTGCCAGCACTTCAGGGGGCGCCGGCGGGACTAGCGGGAGGATATACAATGAGCAGTTCTTC.

The rearrangement uses TRBV28 and TRBJ2-7; D not certain. From germline, CDR1 is MDHEN and CDR2 SYDVKM. There are 14 residues in the CDR3. V was shortened by 3 bases and J by 2 bases, with 11 bases between the two germline ends. The DNA of the CDR3 is TGTGCCAGCAGTTTGTATGGGGAAACCTACGAGCAGTACTTC. Residues: CASSLYGETYEQYF.

The chain combines TRBV7-2 with TRBJ1-2; unclear D gene. Trimming took 1 base from V and 8 from J, leaving 11 bases between them. Per germline, CDR1 SGHTA and CDR2 FQGNSA. This CDR3 has 13 residues. CDR3 in DNA: TGTGCCAGCAGCTTAGAAAGAATGAGAGGCTACACCTTC. Translation gives CASSLERMRGYTF.

In this sample, this clonotype turned up many times. The V call is TRBV7-6, the J call TRBJ1-5; D remains unclear. Germline V gene lookup returns CDR1 SGHVS and CDR2 FNYEAQ. The CDR3 contains 13 residues. V shed 2 bases and J shed 5 bases, with 7 bases lying between them. CDR3: CASSLWEDQPQHF. In DNA form, the CDR3 reads TGTGCCAGCAGCTTATGGGAAGATCAGCCCCAGCATTTT.

This clonotype has at least ten counts. This rearrangement joins TRBV5-5 to TRBJ2-3, with 10 bases matching TRBD2. The V gene end was trimmed by 4 bases and the J gene end by 6 bases; junction bases not matched to a gene: 14. Germline CDR1 reads SGHKS; CDR2 reads YYEKEE (reference sequence). The CDR3 runs 17 residues. CDR3 protein: CASSPRGLATATDTQYF. CDR3 coding DNA: TGTGCCAGCAGCCCCAGGGGACTAGCGACGGCAACGGATACGCAGTATTTT. Full variable domain (remainder filled in from reference TRBV5-5 and TRBJ2-3): DAGVTQSPTHLIKTRGQQVTLRCSPISGHKSVSWYQQVLGQGPQFIFQYYEKEERGRGNFPDRFSARQFPNYSSELNVNALLLGDSALYLCASSPRGLATATDTQYFGPGTRLTVL.

This clonotype occurred many times. CDR3 in amino acids: CASSEYQGSNQPQHF. In nucleotides, the CDR3 is TGTGCCAGCAGTGAATACCAGGGGAGCAATCAGCCCCAGCATTTT. The gene calls are TRBV6-1 and TRBJ1-5; D may be TRBD1 (6 bases). The CDR3 contains 15 residues. V was clipped by 2 bases and J by 1 base, with 9 bases between them. CDR1 and CDR2 from the germline V gene are MNHNS and SASEGT.

This clonotype was picked up many times. This sequence joins TRBV7-2 and TRBJ2-3; the D gene is possibly TRBD2 (6 bases). The CDR3 runs 14 residues. V was clipped by 5 bases and J by 3 bases, with 12 bases between them. Germline V gives CDR1 SGHTA, CDR2 FQGNSA. The CDR3 is CASSPGGPTDTQYF. DNA for the CDR3: TGTGCCAGCAGCCCTGGAGGGCCAACAGATACGCAGTATTTT.

This clonotype was found many times. The rearrangement uses TRBV5-1 and TRBJ2-3, with TRBD2 as a possible D gene (6 bases). The ends were cut back, 7 bases at V and 0 bases at J, with 12 bases in the middle. Looked up from germline, CDR1 is SGHRS and CDR2 is YFSETQ. This CDR3 is 14 amino acids long. The CDR3 nucleotides are TGCGCCAGCGCCGGGACTGCGAGCACAGATACGCAGTATTTT. It codes for CASAGTASTDTQYF.

This clonotype was seen many times. CDR3: CASSLRTGTSKNTEAFF. Here the CDR3 DNA reads TGTGCCAGCAGCTTGAGGACAGGAACGAGTAAGAACACTGAAGCTTTCTTT. The chain couples TRBV11-2 to TRBJ1-1; 7 bases agree with TRBD1. The V gene end was trimmed by 3 bases and the J gene end by 1 base; junction bases not matched to a gene: 11. Per germline, CDR1 SGHAT and CDR2 FQNNGV. CDR3 length equals 17 residues.

This clonotype was observed a handful of times. The chain links TRBV20-1 to TRBJ2-1; 12 bases agree with TRBD2. CDR1 and CDR2 (germline): DFQATT, SNEGSKA (reference sequence). The CDR3 has 15 amino acids. Losses at the gene ends were 6 bases for V and 7 bases for J; bases not matched to a gene: 10. The chain's CDR3 is CSAERLAGGRNEQFF. The CDR3, as DNA: TGCAGTGCAGAGAGGCTAGCGGGAGGGCGGAATGAGCAGTTCTTC.

The CDR3 loop reads CSPYERGRETQYF. The CDR3 coding sequence is TGCAGTCCCTATGAGAGGGGGCGAGAGACCCAGTACTTC. The chain couples TRBV20-1 to TRBJ2-5, with 7 nucleotides matching TRBD1. V lost 8 bases, J lost 4 bases, and 10 bases stayed unmatched. CDR1 is DFQATT and CDR2 is SNEGSKA in the germline V gene (reference sequence). The CDR3 contains 13 residues.